One T cell receptor beta chain is described in this entry. Its cognate antigen is unknown. TCRdb redid the calling of the reads with MiXCR, one entry per CDR3 protein. In the table there are 900,000 to 950,000 distinct CDR3 sequences, less than 40% of which are singletons. Looked up from germline, CDR1 is MNHEY and CDR2 is SMNVEV (reference sequence). V lost 2 bases to trimming and J lost 8 bases; unmatched junction nucleotides: 16. CDR3 size: 17 residues. This specimen belongs to a study of T cell repertoires in cytomegalovirus infection. The wider study: CMV epitopes in the study were HLA-C-restricted (recently identified) and HLA-B-restricted (well studied). Public TCR beta signatures were indicative of both CMV infection and a matching HLA type.

Study observations and caveats: CMV-specific TCR beta clonotypes restricted by HLA-C dominated the ex vivo response. Frequencies of public TCR beta families were cumulated, and this identified carriers of CMV plus the relevant HLA.

This specimen was cultured CD8+ T cells from PBMCs, taken from culture after CMV antigen stimulation. This clonotype was sampled from a human donor in good health (CMV status not recorded). Some clones in this sample may be carry-over from other donors' samples. The V and J genes are TRBV27 and TRBJ1-2; 8 positions agree with TRBD1. The CDR3 DNA follows: TGTGCCAGCAGTTTAAATTCCGGTGGCAGGGGGCGGAAGGGCTACACCTTC. Its protein product is CASSLNSGGRGRKGYTF.